This TCR beta chain appears in the sequencing data of a study of cytomegalovirus exposure and HLA in healthy donors. Findings and caveats of the study: The study designated 160 or so TCR beta chains cytomegalovirus-associated. In most subjects, TCR beta sequences reportedly gave accurate predictions of HLA-A and HLA-B alleles. In an earlier analysis, in 540 or so donors, most V segments appeared productive either ~87% or ~30% of the time.

CDR1 and CDR2 (germline): SNHLY, FYNNEI. This CDR3 spans 12 amino acids. Trimming cost V 8 bases and J 5 bases, with 13 bases left between them. The PCR had 60 Vbeta and 13 Jbeta primers. Assay: immunoSEQ multiplex PCR; the TCRdb copy retains only in-frame clones and omits some. The repertoire holds 120,000 or so clones, with roughly 10% as singletons. In this sample, this clone turned up a few times. Its antigen is not known. The V gene is TRBV2, the J gene TRBJ2-7, with a weak D call TRBD1 (6 bases). The sequence derives from a woman aged 18-30 years in good health and CMV-seropositive. Sequencing was carried out using PBMCs. Written as DNA, the CDR3 is TGTGCCAGCCGACAGGCGGGCCACGAGCAGTACTTC. Protein sequence: CASRQAGHEQYF. The entire variable domain, with the rest obtained from reference TRBV2 and TRBJ2-7, is as follows: EPEVTQTPSHQVTQMGQEVILRCVPISNHLYFYWYRQILGQKVEFLVSFYNNEISEKSEIFDDQFSVERPDGSNFTLKIRSTKLEDSAMYFCASRQAGHEQYFGPGTRLTVT.